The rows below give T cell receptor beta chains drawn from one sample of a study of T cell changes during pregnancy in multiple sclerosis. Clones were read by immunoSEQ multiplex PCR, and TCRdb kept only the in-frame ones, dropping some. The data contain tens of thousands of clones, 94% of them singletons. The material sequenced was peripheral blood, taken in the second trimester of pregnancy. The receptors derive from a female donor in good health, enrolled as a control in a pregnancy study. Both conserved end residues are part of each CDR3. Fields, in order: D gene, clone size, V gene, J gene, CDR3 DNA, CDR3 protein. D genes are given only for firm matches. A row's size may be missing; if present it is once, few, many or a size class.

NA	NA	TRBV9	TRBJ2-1	TGTGCCAGCAGCGTAGTCGAGAGCTCCTACAATGAGCAGTTCTTC	CASSVVESSYNEQFF
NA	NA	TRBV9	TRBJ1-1	TGTGCCAGCAGCGTCGGTGGACAAACTGAAGCTTTCTTT	CASSVGGQTEAFF
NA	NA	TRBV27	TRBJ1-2	TGTGCCAGCAGTTTATCGATGGGGCAGGGGAACTATGGCTACACCTTC	CASSLSMGQGNYGYTF
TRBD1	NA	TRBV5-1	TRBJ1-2	TGCGCCAGCAGTAACGGCGGGACAGGTCCGTTCTACACCTTC	CASSNGGTGPFYTF
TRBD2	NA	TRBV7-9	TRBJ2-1	TGTGCCAGCTTTCCTTTCGGGGGACTAGCGGACAATGAGCAGTTCTTC	CASFPFGGLADNEQFF
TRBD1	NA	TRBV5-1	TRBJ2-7	TGCGCCAGCAGCGACAGGGGGCACGGGGCCTACGAGCAGTACTTC	CASSDRGHGAYEQYF
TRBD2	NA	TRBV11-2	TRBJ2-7	TGTGCCAGCAGCTTAAGTGAGGGACTATACGAGCAGTACTTC	CASSLSEGLYEQYF
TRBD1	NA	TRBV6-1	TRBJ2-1	TGTGCCAGCATCGGGACAGGGAACGATGAGCAGTTCTTC	CASIGTGNDEQFF
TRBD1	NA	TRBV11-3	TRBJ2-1	TGTGCCAGCAGCTTACAGGGGGCCTCCTACAATGAGCAGTTCTTC	CASSLQGASYNEQFF
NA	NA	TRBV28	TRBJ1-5	TGTGCCAGCAGCGCTACAGGGTATCAGCCCCAGCATTTT	CASSATGYQPQHF
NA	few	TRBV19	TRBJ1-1	TGTGCCAGTAGTATCGGGAACACTGAAGCTTTCTTT	CASSIGNTEAFF